This TCR beta chain was recovered during a study of blood T cells in healthy people across ages. The ends lost 3 bases at V and 1 base at J; junction bases unmatched: 12. The CDR3 runs 18 residues. Germline V gene lookup returns CDR1 SGDLS and CDR2 YYNGEE. Then a second PCR, running about 6 to 12 cycles, was carried out with a sample-barcoded 5' primer and a J-beta primer mix. One entry per CDR3 protein results from TCRdb running MiXCR on the 5' RACE reads. The data show 800,000 or so distinct CDR3 sequences, with about 62% seen just once and roughly a quarter held by the top ten. The rearrangement links TRBV9 to TRBJ2-5; 10 bases fit TRBD1. The specimen was blood. The receptor comes from a man aged 30 to 39 in good health. CDR3 protein: CASSGSLGGQGLQETQYF. In nucleotides, the CDR3 is TGTGCCAGCAGCGGATCCCTCGGGGGACAGGGGCTCCAAGAGACCCAGTACTTC.